Below, one TCR beta chain is given with its context. What it binds is not known. Some clones are missing from TCRdb's copy, which holds only in-frame ones; the method was immunoSEQ multiplex PCR. The profile covers about 90,000 clones, with roughly 93% appearing a single time and roughly 0.32% taken by the ten largest. Between the trimmed V and J ends, which lost 1 base and 0 bases, there was a span of 7 bases. The germline V gene encodes CDR1 SGHAT and CDR2 FQNNGV. This CDR3 is built from 14 residues. These data come from a study of OX40 agonist ivuxolimab in advanced cancers. Overall study: Ivuxolimab, an antibody acting as an agonist of OX40 (CD134), was used to treat patients. Across the patients, intravenous ivuxolimab was delivered every 2 weeks at 0.01 to 10 mg/kg. Study-wide points: Researchers did not determine the expanded peripheral T cells' antigen specificity.

The sample in question was CD4+ or CD8+ T cells sorted from blood, obtained in a trial of the OX40 agonist ivuxolimab. The source is an adult with an advanced solid tumor such as melanoma, head and neck, liver or kidney cancer. The chain has TRBV11-2 and TRBJ2-7; D ambiguous. The CDR3 sequence is CASSLVPISYEQYF. CDR3 DNA sequence: TGTGCCAGCAGCTTAGTACCAATCTCCTACGAGCAGTACTTC.